The 27 T cell receptor beta chains given below trace back to one sample, sequenced in a study of blood T cell repertoires in COVID-19 (dated by TCRdb to the early 2020s). Libraries came from the immunoSEQ multiplex PCR assay. TCRdb took this table from immuneACCESS and kept in-frame rearrangements with V and J called. Such tables lack part of the clones; where checked against another copy, unresolved V genes explain under half of the gap, and the rest is unexplained. This sample lists some 150,000 clones; over 80% were detected once. Roughly 1% of the sample comes from the top ten. The source material was peripheral blood. The receptors were gathered from a woman between 50 and 59 years old with acute or convalescent COVID-19.

J is TRBJ2-3 and V is TRBV5-8, with a possible D match to TRBD1 (6 bases). The germline V gene encodes CDR1 SGHTS and CDR2 YDEGEE. V gave up 1 base and J gave up 3 bases, with 12 bases separating them. This CDR3 spans 15 amino acids. The CDR3 here is CASSLRGQPTDTQYF. The CDR3 DNA is TGTGCCAGCAGCTTGCGTGGACAGCCGACAGATACGCAGTATTTT.

The V call is TRBV12-3 or TRBV12-4, the J call TRBJ2-1, with D hard to call. Trimming removed 3 bases at V and 4 bases at J, with 7 bases between. This CDR3 has 13 amino acids. CDR3 region: CASSLGRYNEQFF. Written as DNA, the CDR3 is TGTGCCAGCAGTTTGGGCAGGTACAATGAGCAGTTCTTC.

This clone was observed a few times. V and J are TRBV5-4 and TRBJ2-7, with unresolved D. Trimming shortened V by 10 bases and J by 0 bases, and 8 bases separated the two germline ends. CDR3 length: 11 amino acids. The germline V gene encodes CDR1 SGHNT and CDR2 YYREEE (reference sequence). The CDR3 sequence is CAVRSSYEQYF. For the CDR3, the DNA is TGTGCCGTACGCAGCTCCTACGAGCAGTACTTC.

The chain is built from TRBV6-5 and TRBJ1-6; the D is unclear. CDR3 length: 12 residues. V was clipped by 10 bases and J by 8 bases, with 12 bases between them. Germline V gene lookup returns CDR1 MNHEY and CDR2 SVGAGI. CDR3: CATVEGYSPLHF. In nucleotides, the CDR3 is TGTGCCACCGTAGAGGGCTATTCACCCCTCCACTTT.

The chain combines TRBV19 with TRBJ2-7; D is undetermined. Trimming shortened V by 5 bases and J by 7 bases, and 9 bases separated the two germline ends. The CDR3 is 11 amino acids. Germline CDR1 is LNHDA and CDR2 is SQIVND (reference sequence). The CDR3 region is CASSSDQEQYF. In nucleotides, the CDR3 is TGTGCCAGTAGTTCTGATCAGGAGCAGTACTTC.

The chain combines TRBV9 with TRBJ2-1, with TRBD2 matching over 10 bases. Germline CDR1 SGDLS, CDR2 YYNGEE. V lost 1 base and J lost 3; bases outside the gene matches: 10. This CDR3 has 18 residues. CDR3 sequence reads: CASSVSASGRGHYNEQFF. The CDR3, as DNA: TGTGCCAGCAGCGTATCCGCCAGCGGGAGGGGGCACTACAATGAGCAGTTCTTC.

This clone was counted once. The gene calls are TRBV2 and TRBJ1-5, with 7 bases fitting TRBD1. This CDR3 comprises 13 residues. Germline trimming cut 7 bases from V and 7 bases from J; bases unmatched to any gene: 7. Germline CDR1 reads SNHLY; CDR2 reads FYNNEI. CDR3 protein: CASTGTAIQPQHF. The CDR3 nucleotides are TGTGCCAGCACCGGGACAGCCATACAGCCCCAGCATTTT.

The chain couples TRBV24-1 to TRBJ2-3, with D perhaps matching TRBD1 (5 bases). V lost 4 bases and J 6 bases, leaving 10 bases between the germline ends. The CDR3 is made up of 13 amino acids. In germline, CDR1 is KGHDR, CDR2 SFDVKD. The CDR3 is CATSEGAKDTQYF. CDR3 bases: TGTGCCACCAGTGAAGGGGCGAAGGATACGCAGTATTTT.

This chain uses TRBV20-1 with TRBJ1-1, with D unclear. The germline V and J ends were trimmed by 1 base and 3 bases, with 3 bases remaining between them. The germline CDR1 and CDR2 sequences are DFQATT and SNEGSKA (reference sequence). CDR3 length equals 11 residues. DNA for the CDR3: TGCAGTGCTAGAGCTGACACTGAAGCTTTCTTT. Protein sequence: CSARADTEAFF.

The chain employs TRBV5-6 and TRBJ1-2; no definite D call. Germline V gives CDR1 SGHDT, CDR2 YYEEEE. The CDR3 length is 13 residues. Trimming took off 0 bases at V and 4 bases at J, with 7 bases between the two ends. CDR3 DNA sequence: TGTGCCAGCAGCTTGGGGCCAAGCTATGGCTACACCTTC. Its translation: CASSLGPSYGYTF.

The chain employs TRBV5-1 and TRBJ1-3; a possible D gene is TRBD1 (6 bases). Germline lookup yields CDR1 SGHRS and CDR2 YFSETQ. The germline V and J ends were trimmed by 0 bases and 0 bases, with 7 bases remaining between them. This CDR3 has 15 residues. CDR3 nucleotides: TGCGCCAGCAGCTTGGAGGACAGCTCTGGAAACACCATATATTTT. This encodes CASSLEDSSGNTIYF.

The V call is TRBV24-1, the J call TRBJ2-7; 15 bases align to TRBD2. Trimming removed 2 bases from V and 10 bases from J; junction bases left unmatched: 11. Per the germline V gene, CDR1 is KGHDR and CDR2 is SFDVKD. The CDR3 spans 17 residues. The CDR3 reads CATSDSRQGLAGGYQYF. CDR3 sequence (DNA): TGTGCCACCAGTGATTCGCGGCAAGGACTAGCGGGAGGGTATCAGTACTTC.

The rearrangement links TRBV7-9 to TRBJ1-1, with TRBD1 matching over 7 bases. The CDR3 runs 14 residues. The ends lost 5 bases at V and 3 bases at J; junction bases unmatched: 6. The germline CDR1 and CDR2 sequences are SEHNR and FQNEAQ (reference sequence). The CDR3 loop reads CASSDLRGHTEAFF. The DNA for the CDR3 is TGTGCCAGCAGCGACCTAAGGGGGCACACTGAAGCTTTCTTT.

J is TRBJ2-1 and V is TRBV7-9; no firm D call. V lost 10 bases and J lost 6, with 16 bases in between. CDR3 length: 13 residues. Germline V gene sequence: CDR1 SEHNR, CDR2 FQNEAQ (reference sequence). The CDR3 nucleotides read TGTGCCACCAATTCGGGTGTAGGCAATGAGCAGTTCTTC. Residues: CATNSGVGNEQFF.

This clone was recorded only once. The chain employs TRBV18 and TRBJ1-2; 9 nucleotides agree with TRBD1. With V trimmed by 8 bases and J by 2 bases, 9 bases remained unmatched. Germline V gives CDR1 KGHSH, CDR2 LQKENI. The CDR3 loop spans 15 amino acids. CDR3 region: CASRDRTGENYGYTF. The DNA of the CDR3 is TGTGCCAGCAGAGACCGGACAGGGGAGAACTATGGCTACACCTTC.

The chain combines TRBV24-1 with TRBJ1-1; 7 bases map to TRBD1. Germline V gene data show CDR1 as KGHDR and CDR2 as SFDVKD. V shed 7 bases and J 5 bases; nucleotides not matched to a gene: 6. This CDR3 region has 13 residues. CDR3 residues: CATSPAGGTEAFF. The CDR3, as DNA: TGTGCCACCAGCCCCGCAGGGGGTACTGAAGCTTTCTTT.

The chain couples TRBV6-5 to TRBJ2-5; D remains ambiguous. Germline V CDR1 and CDR2: MNHEY, SVGAGI. V dropped 6 bases and J dropped 5 bases, with 4 bases sitting between them. The CDR3 loop spans 10 amino acids. In DNA, the CDR3 is TGTGCCAGCAGGGAGGAGACCCAGTACTTC. The encoded protein is CASREETQYF.

The V and J genes are TRBV5-4 and TRBJ2-7; 7 nucleotides agree with TRBD1. V gave up 3 bases and J gave up 3 bases; unmatched junction bases: 3. CDR3 length: 13 residues. CDR1 is SGHNT, CDR2 YYREEE, per germline (reference sequence). Written as DNA, the CDR3 is TGTGCCAGCAGCTCGGGACAGATCTACGAGCAGTACTTC. As protein: CASSSGQIYEQYF. Combining the CDR3 with reference TRBV5-4 and TRBJ2-7 gives the whole variable domain ETGVTQSPTHLIKTRGQQVTLRCSSQSGHNTVSWYQQALGQGPQFIFQYYREEENGRGNFPPRFSGLQFPNYSSELNVNALELDDSALYLCASSSGQIYEQYFGPGTRLTVT.

The chain couples TRBV9 to TRBJ1-2; 10 bases map to TRBD1. This CDR3 is built from 15 residues. The ends lost 3 bases at V and 8 bases at J; junction bases unmatched: 10. CDR1 and CDR2 from the germline V gene are SGDLS and YYNGEE. The CDR3, as DNA: TGTGCCAGCAGCGGAGGTGCGGGACAGGGGAAGGGCTACACCTTC. It translates to CASSGGAGQGKGYTF.

The chain has TRBV5-1 and TRBJ1-2; TRBD1 aligns across 9 bases. CDR1 and CDR2 from the germline V gene are SGHRS and YFSETQ. V shed 2 bases, J shed 2 bases, and the junction held 1 base outside the gene matches. The CDR3 extends over 14 amino acids. CDR3 in amino acids: CASSLQGANYGYTF. For the CDR3, the DNA is TGCGCCAGCAGCTTACAGGGGGCGAACTATGGCTACACCTTC.

This clone was detected a few times. V is TRBV11-1 and J is TRBJ2-1; 7 bases match TRBD2. Trimming took 2 bases from V and 7 from J; bases not matched to a gene: 11. This CDR3 comprises 16 residues. Germline CDR1 reads SGHAT; CDR2 reads FQDESV (reference sequence). CDR3 in DNA: TGTGCCAGCAGCTTACAGGGACTAACCTTAGGAAATGAGCAGTTCTTC. Protein product: CASSLQGLTLGNEQFF.

V is TRBV27 and J is TRBJ2-5; 11 nucleotides line up with TRBD2. The CDR3 consists of 16 residues. Germline V lookup: CDR1 MNHEY, CDR2 SMNVEV (reference sequence). V shed 5 bases, J shed 4 bases, and the junction held 9 bases outside the gene matches. The CDR3 sequence is CASSTYLSGRGETQYF. DNA of the CDR3: TGTGCCAGCAGTACCTACCTTAGCGGGAGGGGAGAGACCCAGTACTTC.

The rearrangement uses TRBV19 and TRBJ1-2; a weak D match, TRBD1 (6 bases). The germline CDR1 and CDR2 sequences are LNHDA and SQIVND (reference sequence). This CDR3 comprises 16 residues. Trimming removed 6 bases at V and 0 bases at J, with 17 bases between. CDR3 region: CASRKVGAGANYGYTF. The CDR3 bases are TGTGCCAGTAGGAAAGTCGGGGCAGGGGCTAACTATGGCTACACCTTC.

This sequence joins TRBV7-8 and TRBJ2-2; 15 bases agree with TRBD2. Germline CDR1 is SGHVS and CDR2 is FQNEAQ. The length of the CDR3 is 16 residues. The V segment lost 5 bases and the J segment 6 bases; nucleotides outside the gene matches: 4. CDR3 loop: CASSLGLAGGSGELFF. The CDR3 region has the DNA TGTGCCAGCAGCCTAGGACTAGCGGGAGGGTCCGGGGAGCTGTTTTTT. The complete variable domain, with remaining parts taken from reference TRBV7-8 and TRBJ2-2, reads GAGVSQSPRYKVAKRGQDVALRCDPISGHVSLFWYQQALGQGPEFLTYFQNEAQLDKSGLPSDRFFAERPEGSVSTLKIQRTQQEDSAVYLCASSLGLAGGSGELFFGEGSRLTVL.

The chain carries TRBV12-5 and TRBJ1-5; D might be TRBD1 (5 bases). This CDR3 spans 17 amino acids. Germline CDR1 LGHNT, CDR2 FRNRAP. The V end was cut by 0 bases, the J end by 4 bases, with 16 bases between. The CDR3 sequence is CASGLVLGRDGNQPQHF. CDR3 nucleotide sequence: TGTGCTAGTGGTTTGGTACTGGGGCGGGACGGGAATCAGCCCCAGCATTTT.

The J gene is TRBJ1-2, the V gene TRBV27, with TRBD1 identical over 7 bases. With V trimmed by 5 bases and J by 2 bases, 5 bases remained unmatched. The CDR3 spans 14 residues. Per the germline V gene, CDR1 is MNHEY and CDR2 is SMNVEV (reference sequence). The CDR3 sequence: CASSPRTGNYGYTF. CDR3 in DNA: TGTGCCAGCAGTCCCCGGACAGGAAACTATGGCTACACCTTC.

The chain combines TRBV19 with TRBJ2-3, with TRBD2 as a possible D gene (6 bases). Trimming cost V 3 bases and J 0 bases, with 10 bases left between them. CDR1 and CDR2 (germline): LNHDA, SQIVND (reference sequence). The CDR3 sequence is 15 residues long. Written as DNA, the CDR3 is TGTGCCAGTAGTATGGGACTCCTTAGCACAGATACGCAGTATTTT. Its translation is CASSMGLLSTDTQYF.